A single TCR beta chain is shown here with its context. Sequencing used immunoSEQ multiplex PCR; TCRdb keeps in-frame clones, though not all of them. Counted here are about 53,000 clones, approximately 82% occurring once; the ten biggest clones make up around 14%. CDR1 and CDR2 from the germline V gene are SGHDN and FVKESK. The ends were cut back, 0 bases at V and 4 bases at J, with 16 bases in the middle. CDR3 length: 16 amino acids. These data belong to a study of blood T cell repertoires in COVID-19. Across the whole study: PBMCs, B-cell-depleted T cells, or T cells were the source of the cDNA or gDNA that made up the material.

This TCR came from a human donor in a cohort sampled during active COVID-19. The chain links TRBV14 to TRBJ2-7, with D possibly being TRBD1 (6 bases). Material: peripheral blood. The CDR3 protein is CASSQDLTTGTYEQYF. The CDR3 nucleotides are TGTGCCAGCAGCCAAGATCTCACGACAGGAACATACGAGCAGTACTTC.